Listed here are 10 T cell receptor beta chains from one sample, sequenced in a study of blood T cell repertoires in COVID-19. The assay was immunoSEQ multiplex PCR, and TCRdb's table has in-frame clones only and misses some. The sample contains about 100,000 clones, around 90% of which appear only once. The source material was peripheral blood. All receptors derive from a woman aged 55-70 years with acute or convalescent COVID-19.

The chain uses TRBV30 and TRBJ2-3; 7 nucleotides agree with TRBD1. CDR1 is GTSNPN and CDR2 is SVGIG in the germline V gene (reference sequence). The CDR3 sequence is 14 residues long. J lost 2 bases, V lost 3 bases, and 5 bases had no gene match. The CDR3 DNA reads TGTGCCTGGAGCCCGGGACAGACCACAGATACGCAGTATTTT. Protein: CAWSPGQTTDTQYF.

Note on this clone: Other DNA sequences in this sample translate to the same CDR3. The chain uses TRBV7-9 and TRBJ2-1; D is undetermined. Between the trimmed V and J ends, which lost 2 bases and 1 base, there was a span of 3 bases. CDR3 size: 13 residues. Germline V gene sequence: CDR1 SEHNR, CDR2 FQNEAQ (reference sequence). CDR3 loop: CASSLSSYNEQFF. CDR3 DNA sequence: TGTGCCAGCAGCTTATCTTCCTACAATGAGCAGTTCTTC.

J is TRBJ1-1 and V is TRBV27; tentative D call: TRBD1 (5 bases). Germline CDR1 is MNHEY and CDR2 is SMNVEV (reference sequence). CDR3 size: 14 residues. With 3 bases removed from V and 0 bases from J, the gap between germline ends came to 8 bases. CDR3 nucleotides: TGTGCCAGCAGTTTTAGGGGTCTGAACACTGAAGCTTTCTTT. This sequence encodes CASSFRGLNTEAFF.

This chain uses TRBV6-2 or TRBV6-3 with TRBJ2-1, with 8 bases lining up with TRBD2. CDR1 is MNHEY, CDR2 SVGEGT, per germline. With V trimmed by 4 bases and J by 4 bases, 6 bases remained unmatched. This CDR3 comprises 15 residues. CDR3 DNA sequence: TGTGCCAGCAGTTCCGGGTCTAGCGGGTACAATGAGCAGTTCTTC. Translation: CASSSGSSGYNEQFF.

The chain carries TRBV19 and TRBJ2-5, with D hard to call. The V end was cut by 3 bases, the J end by 5 bases, with 7 bases between. CDR1 and CDR2 (germline): LNHDA, SQIVND (reference sequence). There are 12 residues in the CDR3. This chain's CDR3 is CASSIGTETQYF. CDR3 coding DNA: TGTGCCAGTAGTATCGGTACGGAGACCCAGTACTTC.

V gene TRBV6-1 combines with J gene TRBJ1-2; TRBD1 might be the D (6 bases). This CDR3 is 15 amino acids long. V was shortened by 1 base and J by 5 bases, with 14 bases between the two germline ends. The germline V gene encodes CDR1 MNHNS and CDR2 SASEGT. Here the CDR3 reads CASSEDQGSSYGYTF. In DNA, the CDR3 is TGTGCCAGCAGTGAAGACCAGGGGTCAAGTTATGGCTACACCTTC.

J is TRBJ1-6 and V is TRBV27, with 7 bases identical to TRBD1. This CDR3 is 16 amino acids long. Germline V lookup: CDR1 MNHEY, CDR2 SMNVEV (reference sequence). V lost 4 bases, J lost 4 bases, and 7 bases stayed unmatched. For the CDR3, the DNA is TGTGCCAGCAGTTCTGACCTACAGGGGTATAATTCACCCCTCCACTTT. This sequence encodes CASSSDLQGYNSPLHF.

V usage is TRBV11-2 and J usage is TRBJ2-7; D may be TRBD2 (6 bases). Looked up from germline, CDR1 is SGHAT and CDR2 is FQNNGV. V was clipped by 5 bases and J by 1 base, with 12 bases between them. This CDR3 has 14 residues. The CDR3 is CASSPGLSSYEQYV. CDR3 coding DNA: TGTGCCAGCAGCCCGGGACTTTCATCCTACGAGCAGTACGTC.

J is TRBJ1-3 and V is TRBV30; 8 positions agree with TRBD1. Losses at the gene ends were 4 bases for V and 8 bases for J; bases not matched to a gene: 10. This CDR3 comprises 14 residues. Germline CDR1 reads GTSNPN; CDR2 reads SVGIG (reference sequence). The CDR3 protein is CAWTRQGFSDTIYF. As DNA, the CDR3 is TGTGCCTGGACAAGACAGGGGTTCAGCGACACCATATATTTT.

This clone occurred a few times. The chain recombines TRBV7-3 with TRBJ2-2; 9 nucleotides line up with TRBD1. Germline-derived CDR1 and CDR2 are SGHTA and FQGTGA. The V gene end was trimmed by 5 bases and the J gene end by 1 base; junction bases not matched to a gene: 2. This CDR3 comprises 15 residues. The CDR3 loop reads CASSQGQGNTGELFF. Written as DNA, the CDR3 is TGTGCCAGCAGCCAGGGACAGGGGAACACCGGGGAGCTGTTTTTT.